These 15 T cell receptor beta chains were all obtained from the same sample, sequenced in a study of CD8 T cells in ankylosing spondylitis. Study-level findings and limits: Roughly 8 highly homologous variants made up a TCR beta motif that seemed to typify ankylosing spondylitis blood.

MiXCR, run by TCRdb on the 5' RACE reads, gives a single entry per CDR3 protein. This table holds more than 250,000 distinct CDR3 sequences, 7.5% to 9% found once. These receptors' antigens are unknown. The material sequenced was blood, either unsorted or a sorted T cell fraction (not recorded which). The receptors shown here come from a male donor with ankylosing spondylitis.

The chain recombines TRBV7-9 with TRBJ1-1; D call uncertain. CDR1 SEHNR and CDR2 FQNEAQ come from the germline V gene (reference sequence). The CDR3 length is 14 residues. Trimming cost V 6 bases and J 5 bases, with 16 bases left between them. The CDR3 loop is CASSLPDRKTEAFF. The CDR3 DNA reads TGTGCCAGCAGTCTCCCCGACCGAAAAACTGAAGCTTTCTTT. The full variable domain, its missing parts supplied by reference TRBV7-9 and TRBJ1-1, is DTGVSQNPRHKITKRGQNVTFRCDPISEHNRLYWYRQTLGQGPEFLTYFQNEAQLEKSRLLSDRFSAERPKGSFSTLEIQRTEQGDSAMYLCASSLPDRKTEAFFGQGTRLTVV.

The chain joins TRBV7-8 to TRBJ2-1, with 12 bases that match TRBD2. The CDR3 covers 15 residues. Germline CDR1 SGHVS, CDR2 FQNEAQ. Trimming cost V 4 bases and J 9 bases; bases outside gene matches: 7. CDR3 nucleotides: TGTGCCAGCAGCTCCCTAGCGGGAGGGCGTGGTGAGCAGTTCTTC. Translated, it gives CASSSLAGGRGEQFF. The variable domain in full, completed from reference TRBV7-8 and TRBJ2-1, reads GAGVSQSPRYKVAKRGQDVALRCDPISGHVSLFWYQQALGQGPEFLTYFQNEAQLDKSGLPSDRFFAERPEGSVSTLKIQRTQQEDSAVYLCASSSLAGGRGEQFFGPGTRLTVL.

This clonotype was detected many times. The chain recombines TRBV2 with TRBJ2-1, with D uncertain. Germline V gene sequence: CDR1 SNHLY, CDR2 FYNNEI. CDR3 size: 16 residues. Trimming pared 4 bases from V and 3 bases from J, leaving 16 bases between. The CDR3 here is CASSGPPNKDYNEQFF. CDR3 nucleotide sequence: TGTGCCAGCAGTGGGCCCCCCAACAAGGACTACAATGAGCAGTTCTTC.

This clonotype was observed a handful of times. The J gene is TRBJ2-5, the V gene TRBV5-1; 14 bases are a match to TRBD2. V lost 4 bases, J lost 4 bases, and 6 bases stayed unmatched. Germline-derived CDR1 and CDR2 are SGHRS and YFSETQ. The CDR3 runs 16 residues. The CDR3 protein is CASSKGTSGSPETQYF. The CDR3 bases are TGCGCCAGCAGCAAAGGGACTAGCGGGAGCCCAGAGACCCAGTACTTC.

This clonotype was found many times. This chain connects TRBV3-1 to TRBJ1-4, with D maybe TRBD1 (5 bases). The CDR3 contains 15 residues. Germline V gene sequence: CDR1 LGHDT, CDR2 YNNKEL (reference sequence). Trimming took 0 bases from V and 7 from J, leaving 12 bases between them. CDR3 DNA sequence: TGTGCCAGCAGCCAAGATCCGGGCGGGGGTGAAAAACTGTTTTTT. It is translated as CASSQDPGGGEKLFF. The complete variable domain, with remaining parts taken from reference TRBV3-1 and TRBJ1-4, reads DTAVSQTPKYLVTQMGNDKSIKCEQNLGHDTMYWYKQDSKKFLKIMFSYNNKELIINETVPNRFSPKSPDKAHLNLHINSLELGDSAVYFCASSQDPGGGEKLFFGSGTQLSVL.

The DNA of the CDR3 is TGTGCCAGCACTCGGGACAGTCTACGAGGGCAGTACTTC. Amino acids: CASTRDSLRGQYF. This chain joins TRBV7-9 and TRBJ2-7, with TRBD1 identical over 7 bases. The V gene's germline CDR1 is SEHNR and CDR2 FQNEAQ (reference sequence). This CDR3 contains 13 residues. J was trimmed by 9 bases and V by 7 bases; bases with no gene match: 12.

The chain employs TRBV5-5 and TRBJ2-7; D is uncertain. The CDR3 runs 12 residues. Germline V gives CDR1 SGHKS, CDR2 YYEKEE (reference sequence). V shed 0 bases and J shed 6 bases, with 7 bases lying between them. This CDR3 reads CASSLGSGEQYF. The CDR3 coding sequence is TGTGCCAGCAGCTTGGGATCTGGCGAGCAGTACTTC.

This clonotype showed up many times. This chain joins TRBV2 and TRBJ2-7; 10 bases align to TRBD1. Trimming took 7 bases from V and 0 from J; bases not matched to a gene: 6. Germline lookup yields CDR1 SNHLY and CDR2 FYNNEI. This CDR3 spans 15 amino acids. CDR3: CASKLRTGGSYEQYF. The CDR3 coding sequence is TGTGCCAGCAAACTTAGGACAGGGGGCTCCTACGAGCAGTACTTC.

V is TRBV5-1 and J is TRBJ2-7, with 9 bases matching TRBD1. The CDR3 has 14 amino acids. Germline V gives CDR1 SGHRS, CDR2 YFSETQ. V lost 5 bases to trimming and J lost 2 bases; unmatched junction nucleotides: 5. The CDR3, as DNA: TGCGCCAGCAGAACCGGGACAGGGCCCTACGAGCAGTACTTC. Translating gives CASRTGTGPYEQYF. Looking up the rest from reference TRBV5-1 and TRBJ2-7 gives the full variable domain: KAGVTQTPRYLIKTRGQQVTLSCSPISGHRSVSWYQQTPGQGLQFLFEYFSETQRNKGNFPGRFSGRQFSNSRSEMNVSTLELGDSALYLCASRTGTGPYEQYFGPGTRLTVT.

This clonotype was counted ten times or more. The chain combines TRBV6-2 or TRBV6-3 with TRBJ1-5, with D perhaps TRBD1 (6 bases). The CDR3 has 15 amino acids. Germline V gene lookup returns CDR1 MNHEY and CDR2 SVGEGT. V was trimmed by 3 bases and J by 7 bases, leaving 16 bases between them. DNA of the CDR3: TGTGCCAGCAGTTATGGGCAGGGGATAAGGCAGCCCCAGCATTTT. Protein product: CASSYGQGIRQPQHF.

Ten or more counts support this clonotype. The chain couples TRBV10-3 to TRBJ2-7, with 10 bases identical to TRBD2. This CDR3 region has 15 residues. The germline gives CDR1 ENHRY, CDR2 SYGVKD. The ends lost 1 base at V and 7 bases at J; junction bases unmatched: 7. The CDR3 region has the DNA TGTGCCATCAGTGAGTTCAGCGGGAGGGCCGCTGAGCAGTACTTC. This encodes CAISEFSGRAAEQYF.

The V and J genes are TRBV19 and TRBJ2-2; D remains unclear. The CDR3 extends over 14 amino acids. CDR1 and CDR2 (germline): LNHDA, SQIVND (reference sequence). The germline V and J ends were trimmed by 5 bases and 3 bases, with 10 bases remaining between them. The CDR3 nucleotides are TGTGCCAGTAGTCCGACTTATTACACCGGGGAGCTGTTTTTT. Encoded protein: CASSPTYYTGELFF. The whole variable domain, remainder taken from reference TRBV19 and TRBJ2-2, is DGGITQSPKYLFRKEGQNVTLSCEQNLNHDAMYWYRQDPGQGLRLIYYSQIVNDFQKGDIAEGYSVSREKKESFPLTVTSAQKNPTAFYLCASSPTYYTGELFFGEGSRLTVL.

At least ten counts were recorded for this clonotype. CDR3 in amino acids: CSVESRETQYF. The CDR3 nucleotides read TGCAGCGTTGAGTCGCGAGAGACCCAGTACTTC. The chain couples TRBV29-1 to TRBJ2-5; D not resolved. With 3 bases removed from V and 4 bases from J, the gap between germline ends came to 6 bases. Germline-derived CDR1 and CDR2 are SQVTM and ANQGSEA. The CDR3 has 11 residues.

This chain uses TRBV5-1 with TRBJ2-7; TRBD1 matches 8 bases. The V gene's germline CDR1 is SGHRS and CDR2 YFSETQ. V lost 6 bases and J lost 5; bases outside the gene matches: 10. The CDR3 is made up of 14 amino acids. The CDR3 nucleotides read TGCGCCAGCACCCCGGGACAGGTACTACACGAGCAGTACTTC. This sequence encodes CASTPGQVLHEQYF.

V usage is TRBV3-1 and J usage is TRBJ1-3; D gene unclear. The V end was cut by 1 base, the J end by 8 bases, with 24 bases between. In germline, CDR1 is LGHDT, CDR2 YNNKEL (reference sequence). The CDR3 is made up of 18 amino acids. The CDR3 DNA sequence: TGTGCCAGCAGCCAAGGACGCCCCGTGTCGTCTGGGTTTCACACCATATATTTT. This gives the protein CASSQGRPVSSGFHTIYF.